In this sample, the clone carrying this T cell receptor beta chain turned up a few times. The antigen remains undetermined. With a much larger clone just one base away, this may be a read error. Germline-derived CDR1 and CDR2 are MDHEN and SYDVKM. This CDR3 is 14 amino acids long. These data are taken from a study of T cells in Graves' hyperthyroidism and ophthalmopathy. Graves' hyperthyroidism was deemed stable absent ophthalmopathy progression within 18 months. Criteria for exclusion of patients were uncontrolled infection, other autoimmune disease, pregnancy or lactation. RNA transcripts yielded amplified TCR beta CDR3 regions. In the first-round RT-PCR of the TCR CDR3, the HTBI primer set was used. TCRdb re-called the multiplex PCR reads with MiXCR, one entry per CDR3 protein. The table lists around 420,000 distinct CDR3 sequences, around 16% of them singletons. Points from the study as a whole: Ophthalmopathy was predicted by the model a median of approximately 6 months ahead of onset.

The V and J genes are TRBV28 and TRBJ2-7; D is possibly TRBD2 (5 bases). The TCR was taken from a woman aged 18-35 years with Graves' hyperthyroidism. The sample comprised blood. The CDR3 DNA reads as TGTGCCAGCAGTTCTCCGGACGGGATCTACGAGCGGTACTTC. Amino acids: CASSSPDGIYERYF.